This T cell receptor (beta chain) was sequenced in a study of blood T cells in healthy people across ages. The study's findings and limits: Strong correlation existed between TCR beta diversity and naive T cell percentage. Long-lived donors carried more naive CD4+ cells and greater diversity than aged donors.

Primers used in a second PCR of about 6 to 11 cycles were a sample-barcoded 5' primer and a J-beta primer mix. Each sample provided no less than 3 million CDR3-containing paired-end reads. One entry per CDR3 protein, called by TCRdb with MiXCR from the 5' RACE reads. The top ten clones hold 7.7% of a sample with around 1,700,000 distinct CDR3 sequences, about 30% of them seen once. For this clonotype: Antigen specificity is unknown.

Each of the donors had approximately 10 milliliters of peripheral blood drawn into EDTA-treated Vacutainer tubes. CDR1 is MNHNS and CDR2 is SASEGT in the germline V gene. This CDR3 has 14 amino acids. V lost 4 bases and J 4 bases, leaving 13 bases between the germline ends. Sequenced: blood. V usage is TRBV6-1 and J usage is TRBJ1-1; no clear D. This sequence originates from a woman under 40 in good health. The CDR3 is CASSVGAGRTEAFF. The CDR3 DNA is TGTGCCAGCAGTGTTGGTGCGGGTCGCACTGAAGCTTTCTTT.